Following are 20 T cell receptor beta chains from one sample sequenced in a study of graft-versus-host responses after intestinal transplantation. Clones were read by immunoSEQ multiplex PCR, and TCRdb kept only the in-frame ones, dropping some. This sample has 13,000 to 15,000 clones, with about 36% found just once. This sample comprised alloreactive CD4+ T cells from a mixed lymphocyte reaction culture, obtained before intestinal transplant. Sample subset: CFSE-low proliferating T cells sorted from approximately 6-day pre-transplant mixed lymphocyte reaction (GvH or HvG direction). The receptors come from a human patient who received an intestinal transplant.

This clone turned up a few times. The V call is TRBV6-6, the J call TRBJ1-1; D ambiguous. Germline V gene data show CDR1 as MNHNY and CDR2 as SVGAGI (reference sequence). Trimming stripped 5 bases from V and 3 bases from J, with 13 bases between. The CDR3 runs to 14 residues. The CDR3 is CASSRGTAHTEAFF. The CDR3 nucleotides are TGTGCCAGCAGTCGGGGAACAGCTCACACTGAAGCTTTCTTT.

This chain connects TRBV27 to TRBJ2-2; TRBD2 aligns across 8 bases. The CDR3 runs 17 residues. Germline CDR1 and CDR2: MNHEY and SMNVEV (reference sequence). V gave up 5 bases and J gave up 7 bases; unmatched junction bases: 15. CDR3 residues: CASSLRGGNLLLGELFF. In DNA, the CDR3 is TGTGCCAGCAGTCTTCGGGGGGGCAACTTATTGCTCGGGGAGCTGTTTTTT.

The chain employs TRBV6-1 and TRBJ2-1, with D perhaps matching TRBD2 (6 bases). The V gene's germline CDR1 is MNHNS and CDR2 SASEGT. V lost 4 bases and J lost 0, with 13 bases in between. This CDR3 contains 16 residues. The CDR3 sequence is CASSGRDANSYNEQFF. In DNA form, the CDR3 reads TGTGCCAGCAGTGGGAGGGACGCCAACTCCTACAATGAGCAGTTCTTC.

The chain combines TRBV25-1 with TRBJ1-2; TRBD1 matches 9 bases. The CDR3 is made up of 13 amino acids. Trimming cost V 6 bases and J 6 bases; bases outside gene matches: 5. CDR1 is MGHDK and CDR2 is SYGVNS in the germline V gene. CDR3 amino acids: CASSFGQGNGYTF. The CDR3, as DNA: TGTGCCAGCAGCTTCGGACAGGGGAATGGCTACACCTTC.

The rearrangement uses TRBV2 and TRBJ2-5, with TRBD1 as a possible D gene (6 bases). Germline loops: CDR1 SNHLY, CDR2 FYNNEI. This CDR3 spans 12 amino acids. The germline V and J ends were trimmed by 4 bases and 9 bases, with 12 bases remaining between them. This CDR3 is CASSVAAGAQYF. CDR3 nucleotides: TGTGCCAGCAGTGTGGCCGCAGGGGCCCAGTACTTC. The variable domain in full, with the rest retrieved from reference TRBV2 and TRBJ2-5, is EPEVTQTPSHQVTQMGQEVILRCVPISNHLYFYWYRQILGQKVEFLVSFYNNEISEKSEIFDDQFSVERPDGSNFTLKIRSTKLEDSAMYFCASSVAAGAQYFGPGTRLLVL.

The CDR3 DNA is TGCGCCAGCAGCTTGTCCCCGGACAGGGTGGCCACTGAAGCTTTCTTT. It translates to CASSLSPDRVATEAFF. The gene calls are TRBV5-1 and TRBJ1-1; TRBD1 aligns across 8 bases. The V segment lost 1 base and the J segment 4 bases; nucleotides outside the gene matches: 9. Germline CDR1 and CDR2: SGHRS and YFSETQ. CDR3 length: 16 residues. Full variable domain (missing parts from reference TRBV5-1 and TRBJ1-1): KAGVTQTPRYLIKTRGQQVTLSCSPISGHRSVSWYQQTPGQGLQFLFEYFSETQRNKGNFPGRFSGRQFSNSRSEMNVSTLELGDSALYLCASSLSPDRVATEAFFGQGTRLTVV.

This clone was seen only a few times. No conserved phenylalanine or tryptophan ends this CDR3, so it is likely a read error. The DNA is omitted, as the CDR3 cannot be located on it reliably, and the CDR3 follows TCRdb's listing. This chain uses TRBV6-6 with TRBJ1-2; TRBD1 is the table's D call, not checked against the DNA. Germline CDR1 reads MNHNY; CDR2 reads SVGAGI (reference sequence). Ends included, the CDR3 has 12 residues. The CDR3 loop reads CASSLIRDSLDL.

CDR3: CASSLNRGTNEKLFF. The CDR3 nucleotides are TGTGCCAGCAGCTTGAACAGGGGTACTAATGAAAAACTGTTTTTT. V gene TRBV5-4 combines with J gene TRBJ1-4; TRBD1 aligns across 7 bases. The J segment lost 2 bases and the V segment lost 1 base, leaving 2 bases of the junction unmatched. This CDR3 comprises 15 residues. The germline gives CDR1 SGHNT, CDR2 YYREEE (reference sequence).

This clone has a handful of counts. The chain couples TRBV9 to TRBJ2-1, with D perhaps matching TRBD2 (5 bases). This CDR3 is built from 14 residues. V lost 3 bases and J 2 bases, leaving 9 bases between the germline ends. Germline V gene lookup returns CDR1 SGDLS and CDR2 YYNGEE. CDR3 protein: CASSAGITYNEQFF. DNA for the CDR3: TGTGCCAGCAGCGCCGGGATCACCTACAATGAGCAGTTCTTC.

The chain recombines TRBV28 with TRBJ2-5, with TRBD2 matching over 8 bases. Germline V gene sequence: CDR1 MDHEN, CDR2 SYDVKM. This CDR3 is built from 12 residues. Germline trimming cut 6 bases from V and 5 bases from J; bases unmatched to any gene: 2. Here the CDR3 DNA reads TGTGCCAGCAGCCGACTAGCGGAGACCCAGTACTTC. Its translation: CASSRLAETQYF.

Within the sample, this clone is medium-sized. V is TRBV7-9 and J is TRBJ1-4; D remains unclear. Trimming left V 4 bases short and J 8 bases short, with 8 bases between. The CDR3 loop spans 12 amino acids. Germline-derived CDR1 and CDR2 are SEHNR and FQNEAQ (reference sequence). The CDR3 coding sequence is TGTGCCAGCAGCTACTCCGGGGAAAAACTGTTTTTT. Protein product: CASSYSGEKLFF.

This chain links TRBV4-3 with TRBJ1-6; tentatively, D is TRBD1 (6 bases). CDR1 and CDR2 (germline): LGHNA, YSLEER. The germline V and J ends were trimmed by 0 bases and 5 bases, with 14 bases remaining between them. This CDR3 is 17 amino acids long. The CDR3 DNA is TGCGCCAGCAGCCAAGATGGGGGCTCCGACAATAATTCACCCCTCCACTTT. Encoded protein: CASSQDGGSDNNSPLHF.

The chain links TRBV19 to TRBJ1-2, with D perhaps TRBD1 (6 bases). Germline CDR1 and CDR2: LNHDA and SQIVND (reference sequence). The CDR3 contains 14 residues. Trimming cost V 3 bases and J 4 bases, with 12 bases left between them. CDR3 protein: CASSIRRGSYGYTF. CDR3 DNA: TGTGCCAGTAGTATCCGCAGGGGCTCCTATGGCTACACCTTC.

This chain's CDR3 is CASSRGTSGVAGELFF. CDR3 DNA sequence: TGTGCCAGTAGTAGGGGGACTAGCGGGGTGGCCGGGGAGCTGTTTTTT. The V and J genes are TRBV19 and TRBJ2-2; 13 nucleotides line up with TRBD2. CDR3 length: 16 amino acids. V shed 4 bases, J shed 6 bases, and the junction held 5 bases outside the gene matches. Germline CDR1 LNHDA, CDR2 SQIVND (reference sequence).

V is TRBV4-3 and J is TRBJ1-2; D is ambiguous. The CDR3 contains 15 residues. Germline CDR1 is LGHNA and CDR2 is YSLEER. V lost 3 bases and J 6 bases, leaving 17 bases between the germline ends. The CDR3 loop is CASSQPSAGGNGYTF. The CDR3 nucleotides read TGCGCCAGCAGCCAGCCGAGCGCAGGAGGTAATGGCTACACCTTC.

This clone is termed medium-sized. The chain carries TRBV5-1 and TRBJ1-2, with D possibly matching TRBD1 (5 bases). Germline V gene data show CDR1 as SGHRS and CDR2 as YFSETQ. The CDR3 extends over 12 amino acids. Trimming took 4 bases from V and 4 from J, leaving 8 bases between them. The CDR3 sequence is CASSLGAYGYTF. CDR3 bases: TGCGCCAGCAGCCTAGGGGCCTATGGCTACACCTTC.

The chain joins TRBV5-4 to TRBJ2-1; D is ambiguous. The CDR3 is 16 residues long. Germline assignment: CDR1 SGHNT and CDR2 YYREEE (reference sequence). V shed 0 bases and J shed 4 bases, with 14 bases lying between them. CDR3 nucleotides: TGTGCCAGCAGCTTGGCCAATCTGGCCAGATACAATGAGCAGTTCTTC. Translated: CASSLANLARYNEQFF.

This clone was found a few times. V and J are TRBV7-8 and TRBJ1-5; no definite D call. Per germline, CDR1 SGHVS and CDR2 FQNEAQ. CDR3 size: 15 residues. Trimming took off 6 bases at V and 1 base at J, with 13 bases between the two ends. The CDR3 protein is CASSRSGGSNQPQHF. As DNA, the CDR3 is TGTGCCAGCAGTCGAAGCGGCGGAAGCAATCAGCCCCAGCATTTT.

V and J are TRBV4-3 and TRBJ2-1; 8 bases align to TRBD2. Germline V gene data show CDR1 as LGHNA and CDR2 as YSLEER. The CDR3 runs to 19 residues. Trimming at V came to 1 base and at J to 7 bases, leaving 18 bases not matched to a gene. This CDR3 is CASSQGAATGGLSGNEQFF. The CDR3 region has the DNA TGCGCCAGCAGCCAAGGGGCAGCAACGGGGGGGCTCTCCGGGAATGAGCAGTTCTTC.

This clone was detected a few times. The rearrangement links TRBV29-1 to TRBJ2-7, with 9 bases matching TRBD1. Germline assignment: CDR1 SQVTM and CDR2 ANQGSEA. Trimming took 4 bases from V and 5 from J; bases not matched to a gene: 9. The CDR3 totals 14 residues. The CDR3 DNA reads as TGCAGCGTTGTACAGGGGGCTTTCTTCGACGAGCAGTACTTC. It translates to CSVVQGAFFDEQYF.